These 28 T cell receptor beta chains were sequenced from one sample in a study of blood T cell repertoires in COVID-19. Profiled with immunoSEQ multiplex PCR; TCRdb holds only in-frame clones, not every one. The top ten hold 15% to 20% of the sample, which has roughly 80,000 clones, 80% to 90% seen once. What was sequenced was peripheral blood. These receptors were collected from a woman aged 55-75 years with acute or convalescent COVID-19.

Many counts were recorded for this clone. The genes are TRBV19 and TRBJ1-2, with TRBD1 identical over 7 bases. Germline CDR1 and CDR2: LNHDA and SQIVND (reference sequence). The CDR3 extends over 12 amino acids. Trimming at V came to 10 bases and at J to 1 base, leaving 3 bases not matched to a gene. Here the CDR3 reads CATRDSNYGYTF. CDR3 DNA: TGTGCCACTCGGGACAGTAACTATGGCTACACCTTC.

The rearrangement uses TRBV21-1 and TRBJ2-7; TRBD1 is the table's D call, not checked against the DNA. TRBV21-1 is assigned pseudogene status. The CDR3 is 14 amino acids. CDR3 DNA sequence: TGTGCCAGCAGCAAAAAGTTGGGGGCCGTCGAGCAGTACGTC. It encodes CASSKKLGAVEQYV.

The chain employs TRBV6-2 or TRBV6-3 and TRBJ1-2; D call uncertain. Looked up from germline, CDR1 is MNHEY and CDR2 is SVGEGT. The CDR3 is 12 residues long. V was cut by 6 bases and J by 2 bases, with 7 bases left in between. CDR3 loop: CASSRQNYGYTF. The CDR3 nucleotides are TGTGCCAGCAGCCGACAAAACTATGGCTACACCTTC.

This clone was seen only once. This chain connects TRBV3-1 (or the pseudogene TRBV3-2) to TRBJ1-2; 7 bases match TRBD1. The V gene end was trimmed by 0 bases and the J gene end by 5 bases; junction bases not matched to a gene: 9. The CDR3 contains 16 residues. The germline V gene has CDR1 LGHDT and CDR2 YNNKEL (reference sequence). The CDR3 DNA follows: TGTGCCAGCAGCCAAGATGGGCCAGGGGGAAAGTATGGCTACACCTTC. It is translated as CASSQDGPGGKYGYTF.

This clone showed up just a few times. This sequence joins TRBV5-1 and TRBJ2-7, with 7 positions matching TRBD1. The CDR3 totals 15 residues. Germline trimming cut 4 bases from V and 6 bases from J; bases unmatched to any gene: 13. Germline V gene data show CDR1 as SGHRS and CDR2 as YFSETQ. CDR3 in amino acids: CASSVQPGTVFEQYF. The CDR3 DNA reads TGCGCCAGCAGCGTTCAACCGGGGACAGTTTTCGAGCAGTACTTC.

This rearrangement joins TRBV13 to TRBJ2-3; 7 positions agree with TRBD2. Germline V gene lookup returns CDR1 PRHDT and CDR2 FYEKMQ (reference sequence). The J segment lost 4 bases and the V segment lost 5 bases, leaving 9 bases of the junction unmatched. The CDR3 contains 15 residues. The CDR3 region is CASSVASGGADTQYF. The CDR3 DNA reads TGTGCCAGCAGCGTCGCTAGTGGGGGGGCAGATACGCAGTATTTT.

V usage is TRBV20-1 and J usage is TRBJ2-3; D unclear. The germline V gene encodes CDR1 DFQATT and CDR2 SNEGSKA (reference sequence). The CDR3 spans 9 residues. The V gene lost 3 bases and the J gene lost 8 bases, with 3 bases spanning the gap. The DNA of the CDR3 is TGCAGTGCTAGCGGTACGCAGTATTTT. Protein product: CSASGTQYF.

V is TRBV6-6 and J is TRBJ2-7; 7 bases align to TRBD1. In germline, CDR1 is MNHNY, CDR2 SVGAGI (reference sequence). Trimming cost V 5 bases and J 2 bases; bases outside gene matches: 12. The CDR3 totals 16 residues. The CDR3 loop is CASSPTSGTAPYEQYF. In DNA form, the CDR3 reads TGTGCCAGCAGTCCTACCTCCGGGACAGCCCCCTACGAGCAGTACTTC.

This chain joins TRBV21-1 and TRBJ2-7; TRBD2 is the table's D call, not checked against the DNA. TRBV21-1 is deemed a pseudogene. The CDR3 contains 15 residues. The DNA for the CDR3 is TGTGCCAGCAGCAAACGGGGGGCGCGACCCTACGAGCAGTACTTC. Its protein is CASSKRGARPYEQYF.

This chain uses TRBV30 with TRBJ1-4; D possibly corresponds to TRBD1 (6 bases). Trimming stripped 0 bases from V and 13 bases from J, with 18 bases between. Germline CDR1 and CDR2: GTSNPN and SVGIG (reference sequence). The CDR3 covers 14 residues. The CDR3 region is CAWSVKGVRDTLFF. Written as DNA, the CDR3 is TGTGCCTGGAGTGTAAAAGGGGTCCGGGACACACTGTTTTTT.

The CDR3 region is CASRKDSRGTEAFF. The CDR3 region has the DNA TGTGCCAGCAGAAAGGACAGTCGGGGCACTGAAGCTTTCTTT. This chain connects TRBV6-4 to TRBJ1-1; possibly TRBD1 for D (6 bases). The germline V gene encodes CDR1 MRHNA and CDR2 SNTAGT. CDR3 length: 14 amino acids. V was shortened by 6 bases and J by 4 bases, with 15 bases between the two germline ends.

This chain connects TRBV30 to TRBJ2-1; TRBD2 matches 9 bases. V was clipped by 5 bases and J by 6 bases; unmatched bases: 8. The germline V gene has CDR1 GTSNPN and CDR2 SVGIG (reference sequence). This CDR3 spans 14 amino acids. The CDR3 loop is CAWAFGGGANEQFF. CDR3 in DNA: TGTGCCTGGGCCTTTGGCGGGGGGGCCAATGAGCAGTTCTTC.

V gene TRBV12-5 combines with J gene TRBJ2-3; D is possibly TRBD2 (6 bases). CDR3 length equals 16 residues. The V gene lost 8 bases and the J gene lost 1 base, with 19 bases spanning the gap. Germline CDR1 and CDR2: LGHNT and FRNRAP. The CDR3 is CASSFGLNLGTDTQYF. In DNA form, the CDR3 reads TGTGCTAGTTCTTTTGGACTAAACCTCGGCACAGATACGCAGTATTTT.

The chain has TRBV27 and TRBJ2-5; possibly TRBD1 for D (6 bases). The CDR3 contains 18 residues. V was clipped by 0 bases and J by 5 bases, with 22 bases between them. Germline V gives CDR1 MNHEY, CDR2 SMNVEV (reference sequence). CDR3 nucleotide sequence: TGTGCCAGCAGTTTATCAGCTTCGACAGGCGTAATCGGGGAGACCCAGTACTTC. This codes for CASSLSASTGVIGETQYF.

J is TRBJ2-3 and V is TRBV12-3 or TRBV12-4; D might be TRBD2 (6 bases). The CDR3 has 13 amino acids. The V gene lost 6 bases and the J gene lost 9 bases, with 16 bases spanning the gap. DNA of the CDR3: TGTGCCAGCAGCCCGTTCGGGGGATTCACGCAGTATTTT. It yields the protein CASSPFGGFTQYF.

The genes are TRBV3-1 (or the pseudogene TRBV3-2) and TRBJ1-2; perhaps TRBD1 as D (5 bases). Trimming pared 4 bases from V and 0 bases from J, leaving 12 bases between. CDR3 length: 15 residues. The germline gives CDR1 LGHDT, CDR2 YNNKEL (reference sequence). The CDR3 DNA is TGTGCCAGCAGCCGAGGGACGGGAGCTAACTATGGCTACACCTTC. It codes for CASSRGTGANYGYTF.

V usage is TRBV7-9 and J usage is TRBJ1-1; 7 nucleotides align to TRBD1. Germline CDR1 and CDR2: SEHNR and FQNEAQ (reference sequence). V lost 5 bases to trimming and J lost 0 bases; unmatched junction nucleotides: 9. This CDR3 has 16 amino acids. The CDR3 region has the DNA TGTGCCAGCAGCCGGGGGACAGTGGAGATGAACACTGAAGCTTTCTTT. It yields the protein CASSRGTVEMNTEAFF. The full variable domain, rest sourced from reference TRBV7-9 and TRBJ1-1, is DTGVSQNPRHKITKRGQNVTFRCDPISEHNRLYWYRQTLGQGPEFLTYFQNEAQLEKSRLLSDRFSAERPKGSFSTLEIQRTEQGDSAMYLCASSRGTVEMNTEAFFGQGTRLTVV.

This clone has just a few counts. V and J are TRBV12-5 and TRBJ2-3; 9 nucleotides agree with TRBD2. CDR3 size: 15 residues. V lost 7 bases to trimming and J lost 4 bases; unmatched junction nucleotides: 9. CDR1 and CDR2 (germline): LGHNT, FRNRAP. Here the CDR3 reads CASVPAGGRPDTQYF. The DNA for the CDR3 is TGTGCTAGTGTTCCAGCGGGGGGACGTCCAGATACGCAGTATTTT.

In DNA, the CDR3 is TGTGCCAGCAGCGTATCGACTACGGGAGTAAATGAGCAGTTCTTC. Protein: CASSVSTTGVNEQFF. The chain carries TRBV9 and TRBJ2-1; TRBD2 is a possible D gene (6 bases). Germline CDR1 and CDR2: SGDLS and YYNGEE. The CDR3 runs to 15 residues. Trimming took off 1 base at V and 7 bases at J, with 15 bases between the two ends. The full variable domain, in which reference TRBV9 and TRBJ2-1 provide the parts outside the CDR3, is DSGVTQTPKHLITATGQRVTLRCSPRSGDLSVYWYQQSLDQGLQFLIQYYNGEERAKGNILERFSAQQFPDLHSELNLSSLELGDSALYFCASSVSTTGVNEQFFGPGTRLTVL.

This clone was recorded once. The CDR3 reads CATSRGLGGTEAFF. CDR3 DNA: TGTGCCACCAGCAGAGGATTAGGCGGGACTGAAGCTTTCTTT. V and J are TRBV15 and TRBJ1-1; D not resolved. The germline CDR1 and CDR2 sequences are LNHNV and YYDKDF (reference sequence). This CDR3 spans 14 amino acids. V lost 1 base and J lost 5, with 11 bases in between.

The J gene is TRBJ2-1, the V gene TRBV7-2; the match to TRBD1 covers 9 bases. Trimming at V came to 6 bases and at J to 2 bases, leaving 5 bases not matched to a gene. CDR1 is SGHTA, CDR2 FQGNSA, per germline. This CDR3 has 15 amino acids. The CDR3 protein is CASRSGTGTYNEQFF. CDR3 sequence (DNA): TGTGCCAGCAGATCCGGGACAGGGACCTACAATGAGCAGTTCTTC.

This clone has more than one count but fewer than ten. This chain's CDR3 is CASSRGTSGGHEQFF. The CDR3 coding sequence is TGTGCCAGCAGCCGTGGGACTAGCGGGGGCCATGAGCAGTTCTTC. The chain employs TRBV6-2 or TRBV6-3 and TRBJ2-1, with TRBD2 identical over 14 bases. The germline CDR1 and CDR2 sequences are MNHEY and SVGEGT. Trimming removed 6 bases from V and 8 bases from J; junction bases left unmatched: 6. The CDR3 runs 15 residues.

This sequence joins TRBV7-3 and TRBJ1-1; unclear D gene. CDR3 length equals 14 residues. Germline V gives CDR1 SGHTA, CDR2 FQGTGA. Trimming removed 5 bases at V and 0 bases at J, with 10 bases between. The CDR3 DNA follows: TGTGCCAGCAGCCCTGCGGGGATGAACACTGAAGCTTTCTTT. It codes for CASSPAGMNTEAFF.

CDR3 loop: CASSYQGTGGLETQYF. The CDR3 coding sequence is TGTGCCAGCAGTTATCAAGGGACAGGGGGCTTGGAGACCCAGTACTTC. The genes are TRBV6-2 or TRBV6-3 and TRBJ2-5; TRBD1 matches 12 bases. Germline assignment: CDR1 MNHEY and CDR2 SVGEGT. The CDR3 spans 16 residues. J lost 5 bases, V lost 3 bases, and 7 bases had no gene match.

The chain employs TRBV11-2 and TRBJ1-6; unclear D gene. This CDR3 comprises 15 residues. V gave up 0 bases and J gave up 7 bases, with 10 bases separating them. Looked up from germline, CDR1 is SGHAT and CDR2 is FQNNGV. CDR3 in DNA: TGTGCCAGCAGCTTAGATCAACTGAGAAATTCACCCCTCCACTTT. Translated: CASSLDQLRNSPLHF.

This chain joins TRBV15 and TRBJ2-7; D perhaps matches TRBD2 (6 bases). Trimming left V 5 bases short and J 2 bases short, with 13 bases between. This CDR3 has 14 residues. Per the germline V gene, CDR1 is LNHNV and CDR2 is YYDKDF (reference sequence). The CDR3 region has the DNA TGTGCCACCAGCCCGGAGGGCTCACCCTACGAGCAGTACTTC. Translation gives CATSPEGSPYEQYF.

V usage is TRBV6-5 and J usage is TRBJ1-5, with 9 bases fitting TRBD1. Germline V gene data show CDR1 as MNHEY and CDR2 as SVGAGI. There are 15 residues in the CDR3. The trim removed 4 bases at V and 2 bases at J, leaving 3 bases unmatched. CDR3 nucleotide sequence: TGTGCCAGCAGTTTACAGGGGGCTGGCAATCAGCCCCAGCATTTT. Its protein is CASSLQGAGNQPQHF.

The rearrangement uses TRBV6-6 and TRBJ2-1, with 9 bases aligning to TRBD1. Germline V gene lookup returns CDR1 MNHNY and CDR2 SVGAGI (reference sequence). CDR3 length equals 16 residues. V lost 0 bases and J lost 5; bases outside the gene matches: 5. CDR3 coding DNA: TGTGCCAGCAGTTACTCGTCGGGACAGGGAAACAATGAGCAGTTCTTC. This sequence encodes CASSYSSGQGNNEQFF.